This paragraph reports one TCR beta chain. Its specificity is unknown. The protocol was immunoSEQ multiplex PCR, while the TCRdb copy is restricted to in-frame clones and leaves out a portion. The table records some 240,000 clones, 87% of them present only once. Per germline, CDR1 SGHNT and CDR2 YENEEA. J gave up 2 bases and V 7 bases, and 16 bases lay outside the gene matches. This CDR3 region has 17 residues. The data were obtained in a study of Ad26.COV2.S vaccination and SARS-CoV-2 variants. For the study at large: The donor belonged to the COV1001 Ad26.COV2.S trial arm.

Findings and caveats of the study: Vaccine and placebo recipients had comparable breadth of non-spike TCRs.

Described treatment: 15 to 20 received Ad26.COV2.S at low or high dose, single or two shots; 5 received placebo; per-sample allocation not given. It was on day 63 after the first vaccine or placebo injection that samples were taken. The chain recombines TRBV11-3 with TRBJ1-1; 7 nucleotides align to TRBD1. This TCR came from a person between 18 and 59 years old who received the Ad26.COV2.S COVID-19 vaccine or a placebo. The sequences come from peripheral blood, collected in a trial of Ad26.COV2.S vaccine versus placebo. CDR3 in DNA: TGTGCCAGCAACCCGGGTCGGGACAGTACTACAAACACTGAAGCTTTCTTT. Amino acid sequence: CASNPGRDSTTNTEAFF.